The rows below give T cell receptor beta chains drawn from one sample of a study of graft-versus-host responses after intestinal transplantation. Profiled with immunoSEQ multiplex PCR; TCRdb holds only in-frame clones, not every one. Of some 140,000 clones in the sample, over 85% were seen once. What these receptors recognize is not known. The material was unstimulated CD4+ T cells sorted from spleen or lymph node cells, obtained before intestinal transplant. These receptors all come from a human donor who received an intestinal transplant. Both conserved end residues are part of each CDR3. A D gene is named only where the DNA matches it firmly. The size field is filled for only some rows; it gives once, few, many or a size class.

TRBV7-6,TRBJ2-5,.,.,TGTGCCAGCAGCTTAGCATGGAGGGCAGAGACCCAGTACTTC,CASSLAWRAETQYF
TRBV7-9,TRBJ1-2,.,.,TGTGCCAGCAGCATTGACACGTATGGCTACACCTTC,CASSIDTYGYTF
TRBV18,TRBJ2-1,.,.,TGTGCCAGCTCACCACCGGGACTCACGACCTACAATGAGCAGTTCTTC,CASSPPGLTTYNEQFF
TRBV30,TRBJ1-5,once,.,TGTGCCGGGACTTTCCGTGGCAGTACCTATAGCAATCAGCCCCAGCATTTT,CAGTFRGSTYSNQPQHF
TRBV19,TRBJ2-2,.,TRBD1,TGTGCCAGTAGTAAACAGGGGGGCACCGGGGAGCTGTTTTTT,CASSKQGGTGELFF
TRBV5-5,TRBJ1-2,.,.,TGTGCCAGCAGCTTGGGGGCGTACTTCTACGAGGACTATGGCTACACCTTC,CASSLGAYFYEDYGYTF
TRBV18,TRBJ1-5,.,.,TGTGCCAGCTCACCCAGGAGCCACGAGGGCAATCAGCCCCAGCATTTT,CASSPRSHEGNQPQHF
TRBV4-1,TRBJ1-6,.,TRBD1,TGCGCCAGCAGCCAGACGGACAGGTATAATTCACCCCTCCACTTT,CASSQTDRYNSPLHF
TRBV7-2,TRBJ1-2,.,TRBD1,TGTGCCAGCAGCTTACTGGCGGGACAGGACTATGGCTACACCTTC,CASSLLAGQDYGYTF
TRBV9,TRBJ2-1,.,TRBD1,TGTGCCAGCAGCGCCCCCGGGACAGGGGGGTACAATGAGCAGTTCTTC,CASSAPGTGGYNEQFF
TRBV19,TRBJ1-2,.,.,TGTGCCAGTAGTAGCTATTATGGCTACACCTTC,CASSSYYGYTF
TRBV9,TRBJ2-7,.,.,TGTGCCAGCAGCGTAGGTCTAGGGCAACCCTACGAGCAGTACTTC,CASSVGLGQPYEQYF
TRBV4-1,TRBJ2-7,.,.,TGCGCCAGCAGCCAGGGGTGGGCGGCATACGAGCAGTACTTC,CASSQGWAAYEQYF
TRBV5-4,TRBJ2-2,once,TRBD2,TGTGCCAGCAGCTTCCCGGGGGGGTCCGGGGAGCTGTTTTTT,CASSFPGGSGELFF
TRBV5-4,TRBJ2-7,.,.,TGTGCCAGCAGCCCTGGGCTCGGCTCCTACGAGCAGTACTTC,CASSPGLGSYEQYF
TRBV5-4,TRBJ1-2,.,.,TGTGCCAGCAGCTTGGGAGGAGGGCGGACCTTC,CASSLGGGRTF
TRBV5-1,TRBJ1-5,once,.,TGCGCCAGCAGCTTGGATACGGATCAGCCCCAGCATTTT,CASSLDTDQPQHF
TRBV4-2,TRBJ2-4,.,TRBD1,TGTGCCAGCAGCCAAGCCCGACAGGGGGACATTCAGTACTTC,CASSQARQGDIQYF
TRBV9,TRBJ1-5,.,.,TGTGCCAGCAGCGTCCCCATGTGCGGGAGCAATCAGCCCCAGCATTTT,CASSVPMCGSNQPQHF
TRBV5-4,TRBJ1-4,.,TRBD1,TGTGCCAGCAGCTTGACAGGGGGAAATGAAAAACTGTTTTTT,CASSLTGGNEKLFF
TRBV2,TRBJ2-5,.,TRBD2,TGTGCCAGCAGACGACTAGCGGGGGGGGGTGAGACCCAGTACTTC,CASRRLAGGGETQYF
TRBV27,TRBJ2-1,.,.,TGTGCCAGCAGCCCGAGGGGGTTGGGTGAGCAGTTCTTC,CASSPRGLGEQFF
TRBV5-6,TRBJ2-1,once,.,TGTGCCAGCAGCTTAGGGGGATACAATGAGCAGTTCTTC,CASSLGGYNEQFF
TRBV7-3,TRBJ1-1,.,.,TGTGCCAGCAGCTTAGGGGCCGAGGTTCCTGAAGCTTTCTTT,CASSLGAEVPEAFF
TRBV5-4,TRBJ1-2,.,.,TGTGCCAGCAGCTTGCGGGGTCTAGAATATGGCTACACCTTC,CASSLRGLEYGYTF
TRBV5-6,TRBJ1-6,.,.,TGTGCCAGCAGGCGGGGCTCCTATAATTCACCCCTCCACTTT,CASRRGSYNSPLHF
TRBV9,TRBJ2-7,once,TRBD1,TGTGCCAGCAGCCCTCAGGGACAGCACTACGAGCAGTACTTC,CASSPQGQHYEQYF
TRBV6-1,TRBJ1-2,.,.,TGTGCCAGCCCCAGAAAGGGGGAGGGTGGCTACACCTTC,CASPRKGEGGYTF
TRBV18,TRBJ1-2,.,TRBD1,TGTGCCAGCTCACCAAAGGACAGGGAGAACTATGGCTACACCTTC,CASSPKDRENYGYTF
TRBV29-1,TRBJ2-7,.,TRBD2,TGCAGCGTTGCAGGGAGGGCGGGGGGGCCCTACGAGCAGTACTTC,CSVAGRAGGPYEQYF
TRBV29-1,TRBJ2-1,.,.,TGCAGCGCCCGTCGGGGGATTGGTAAGAATGAGCAGTTCTTC,CSARRGIGKNEQFF
TRBV5-8,TRBJ2-7,.,.,TGTGCCAGCAGCTTGATGGGGGTACAGGGCTTTCCTCTTTCCTACGAGCAGTACTTC,CASSLMGVQGFPLSYEQYF
TRBV7-9,TRBJ2-1,.,TRBD2,TGTGCCACCAGACTAGCGGGGGGCGACAATGAGCAGTTCTTC,CATRLAGGDNEQFF
TRBV25-1,TRBJ1-1,once,.,TGTGCCAGCAGATTAATGGGGAACACTGAAGCTTTCTTT,CASRLMGNTEAFF
TRBV2,TRBJ2-4,.,TRBD2,TGTGCCAGCAGTCTGCTAGCGGGGGCGGTCAAAAACATTCAGTACTTC,CASSLLAGAVKNIQYF
TRBV20-1,TRBJ2-7,.,.,TGCAGTGCTAGGAGCGGGTACGAGCAGTACTTC,CSARSGYEQYF
TRBV6-1,TRBJ2-5,.,TRBD1,TGTGCCAGCAGTACTTACAGGGGGCAGGGAGAGACCCAGTACTTC,CASSTYRGQGETQYF
TRBV19,TRBJ1-5,.,.,TGTGCCAGTAGTATTGTGCGTGGCCAGCCCCAGCATTTT,CASSIVRGQPQHF
TRBV2,TRBJ2-2,once,.,TGTGCCTCCAGGGATCCCGGGGAGCTGTTTTTT,CASRDPGELFF
TRBV7-5,TRBJ2-7,.,.,TGTGTCAGTGGGGGGCCCTACGAGCAGTACTTC,CVSGGPYEQYF
TRBV10-1,TRBJ2-3,.,TRBD1,TGCGCCAGCTCGGACAGGGAGGCAGATACGCAGTATTTT,CASSDREADTQYF
TRBV6-4,TRBJ2-1,.,TRBD2,TGTGCCAGCAGTGGGGGGGCTAGCGGGGACTATGAGCAGTTCTTC,CASSGGASGDYEQFF
TRBV4-1,TRBJ2-5,.,TRBD1,TGCGCCAGCAGCCCTACAGGGGGCGAAGAGACCCAGTACTTC,CASSPTGGEETQYF
TRBV19,TRBJ1-2,.,TRBD1,TGTGCCAGTAGTATCCCAGGGGGGACCTATGGCTACACCTTC,CASSIPGGTYGYTF
TRBV7-9,TRBJ2-3,.,TRBD2,TGTGCCAGCAGCTTAAGCGCGGTGACTAGCAGAAGCACAGATACGCAGTATTTT,CASSLSAVTSRSTDTQYF
TRBV19,TRBJ2-2,once,.,TGTGCCAGTACCCCGGATGCAGGTTGGATTACCGGGGAGCTGTTTTTT,CASTPDAGWITGELFF
TRBV9,TRBJ1-3,once,.,TGTGCCAGCAGCGTAGATGTTGGAAACACCATATATTTT,CASSVDVGNTIYF
TRBV19,TRBJ2-7,.,TRBD1,TGTGCCAGTAGTATGGGGACAGGGAGGTACGAGCAGTACTTC,CASSMGTGRYEQYF
TRBV9,TRBJ2-5,.,TRBD2,TGTGCCAGCAGCCCCCCCGTCGGGGGGACTCGGGAGACCCAGTACTTC,CASSPPVGGTRETQYF
TRBV5-8,TRBJ1-1,.,.,TGTGCCAGCAGCTTGGGTGGGAGGACACGGAACACTGAAGCTTTCTTT,CASSLGGRTRNTEAFF
TRBV6-1,TRBJ1-4,.,.,TGTGCCAGCAGGGGAGGGGCTAATGAAAAACTGTTTTTT,CASRGGANEKLFF
TRBV28,TRBJ1-3,.,.,TGTGCCAGCAGCATACCAGGTGATTCTGGAAACACCATATATTTT,CASSIPGDSGNTIYF
TRBV5-4,TRBJ2-2,.,.,TGTGCCAGCAGCTTCGTTACGGTGCGGAACACCGGGGAGCTGTTTTTT,CASSFVTVRNTGELFF
TRBV5-1,TRBJ1-6,once,.,TGCGCCAGCAGCAAACTCACAGGGAGCGAAAATTCACCCCTCCACTTT,CASSKLTGSENSPLHF
TRBV9,TRBJ1-2,.,.,TGTGCCAGCAGCTTTCAGGGTAACTATGGCTACACCTTC,CASSFQGNYGYTF